A selection of T cell receptor beta chains follows, all from one sample in a study of regulatory T cells in long-lasting Graves disease. TCRdb reprocessed the multiplex PCR reads via MiXCR and lists one record per CDR3 protein. The table lists approximately 380,000 distinct CDR3 sequences, more than 20% of them singletons. The sequencing used peripheral blood mononuclear cells (PBMCs), collected when the disease was refractory, from a patient treated with antithyroid drugs. These TCRs come from a female donor with Graves disease. Each CDR3 is given with its conserved first and last residue. Each record gives: V gene, J gene, clone size, D gene, CDR3 protein, CDR3 DNA. D genes are given only for firm matches. A clone size is listed for some rows: how often the clone was seen (once, few, many), or a class if it is expanded.

>TRBV2|TRBJ1-5|many|TRBD1
CASRPGTGGSFWPQHF
TGTGCCAGCAGACCCGGGACAGGGGGGTCCTTTTGGCCCCAGCATTTT
>TRBV12-3/TRBV12-4|TRBJ1-5|many|NA
CASGYYLGLGNQPQHF
TGTGCCAGCGGGTACTATTTGGGGCTTGGCAATCAGCCCCAGCATTTT
>TRBV19|TRBJ1-5|NA|NA
CASRAWDGGQPQHF
TGTGCCAGTAGAGCGTGGGACGGGGGACAGCCCCAGCATTTT
>TRBV7-2|TRBJ1-4|many|NA
CASRNLAGEGEKLFF
TGTGCCAGCAGAAATCTGGCAGGGGAGGGTGAAAAACTGTTTTTT
>TRBV7-9|TRBJ1-2|NA|TRBD1
CASRRDRGKAYGYTF
TGTGCCAGCAGGCGCGACAGGGGCAAGGCCTATGGCTACACCTTC
>TRBV6-1|TRBJ2-1|many|TRBD2
CATLAGDWNEQFF
TGTGCCACACTAGCGGGAGATTGGAATGAGCAGTTCTTC
>TRBV11-2|TRBJ2-3|NA|TRBD2
CASSLGAGGPIDTQYF
TGTGCCAGCAGCTTAGGGGCGGGAGGGCCGATAGATACGCAGTATTTT
>TRBV20-1|TRBJ1-6|NA|NA
CSARGQPRDSPLHF
TGCAGTGCTAGAGGACAACCTCGCGATTCACCCCTCCACTTT
>TRBV28|TRBJ2-7|NA|NA
CASSLLLGAIYEQYF
TGTGCCAGCAGTTTGTTGTTAGGGGCCATCTACGAGCAGTACTTC
>TRBV27|TRBJ1-6|many|NA
CASSLSLPPRDSPLHF
TGTGCCAGCAGTTTATCGTTGCCACCCCGGGATTCACCCCTCCACTTT
>TRBV12-5|TRBJ1-5|NA|NA
CTSGLVILQGVNQPQHF
TGTACTAGTGGTTTGGTTATTTTACAGGGCGTGAATCAGCCCCAGCATTTT
>TRBV12-3/TRBV12-4|TRBJ1-2|many|NA
CASRSGGTLYGYTF
TGTGCCAGCAGGTCAGGCGGGACACTGTATGGCTACACCTTC
>TRBV25-1|TRBJ1-1|many|TRBD1
CASSETLQDRTEAFF
TGTGCCAGCAGTGAAACACTACAGGACAGGACTGAAGCTTTCTTT
>TRBV6-1|TRBJ1-2|few|NA
CASSIGSPSYGYTF
TGTGCCAGCAGTATCGGGTCCCCTAGCTATGGCTACACCTTC
>TRBV5-5|TRBJ1-5|NA|NA
CASSFRSADVNQPQHF
TGTGCCAGCAGCTTTCGGTCTGCCGACGTCAATCAGCCCCAGCATTTT
>TRBV19|TRBJ2-4|few|TRBD1
CASRPVGQAVLDIQYF
TGTGCCAGTAGACCCGTTGGACAGGCTGTGTTAGACATTCAGTACTTC
>TRBV28|TRBJ2-7|many|TRBD2
CASGMGLAGRTQQYF
TGTGCCAGCGGAATGGGACTAGCGGGACGTACGCAGCAGTACTTC
>TRBV7-2|TRBJ2-7|many|NA
CASLRAGNTYEQYF
TGTGCCAGCCTGAGGGCGGGGAATACCTACGAGCAGTACTTC
>TRBV6-1|TRBJ2-7|many|NA
CASSEEIGRYEQYF
TGTGCCAGCAGTGAAGAAATAGGGCGGTACGAGCAGTACTTC
>TRBV12-3/TRBV12-4|TRBJ1-5|NA|TRBD1
CASSRGTGIQPQHF
TGTGCCAGCAGTCGCGGGACAGGGATCCAGCCCCAGCATTTT
>TRBV27|TRBJ2-7|many|TRBD1
CASSPGQGKAYEQYF
TGTGCCAGCAGTCCGGGACAGGGTAAGGCCTACGAGCAGTACTTC
>TRBV11-2|TRBJ2-7|many|NA
CASSLAETYEQYF
TGTGCCAGCAGCTTAGCGGAGACCTACGAGCAGTACTTC
>TRBV30|TRBJ2-7|NA|TRBD2
CAWSREHSSGSYEQYF
TGTGCCTGGAGTCGGGAACACTCTAGCGGCTCCTACGAGCAGTACTTC
>TRBV30|TRBJ2-2|few|NA
CAWRIRTIPGELFF
TGTGCCTGGAGGATACGGACAATCCCCGGGGAGCTGTTTTTT
>TRBV28|TRBJ2-1|NA|TRBD2
CASSFLAGGDNEQFF
TGTGCCAGCAGTTTTTTAGCGGGAGGAGACAATGAGCAGTTCTTC
>TRBV3-1|TRBJ2-2|NA|TRBD2
CASSQEKREYSGELFF
TGTGCCAGCAGCCAAGAGAAGCGGGAGTACTCCGGGGAGCTGTTTTTT
>TRBV7-2|TRBJ2-5|many|TRBD2
CASSMPGLAGGETQYF
TGTGCCAGCAGCATGCCGGGACTAGCGGGCGGAGAGACCCAGTACTTC
>TRBV20-1|TRBJ2-4|NA|NA
CSAKSNLAKNIQYF
TGCAGTGCCAAATCTAACTTAGCCAAAAACATTCAGTACTTC
>TRBV3-1|TRBJ2-2|few|NA
CASTQTGNTGELFF
TGTGCCAGCACCCAGACAGGGAACACCGGGGAGCTGTTTTTT
>TRBV20-1|TRBJ2-7|few|NA
CSASSGRTSYEQYF
TGCAGTGCTAGCTCCGGGCGAACCTCCTACGAGCAGTACTTC
>TRBV12-3/TRBV12-4|TRBJ1-1|few|NA
CASSFSVREAFF
TGTGCCAGCAGTTTTAGTGTCAGGGAAGCTTTCTTT
>TRBV4-3|TRBJ2-4|NA|TRBD1
CASSQEEGLRDRMFF
TGCGCCAGCAGCCAAGAAGAGGGACTCCGGGACAGGATGTTCTTC
>TRBV13|TRBJ2-6|few|TRBD2
CASSKGLAGATTYESGANVLTF
TGTGCCAGCAGCAAAGGACTAGCGGGAGCCACGACTTACGAATCTGGGGCCAACGTCCTGACTTTC
>TRBV28|TRBJ2-2|many|TRBD2
CASSPETSGYTGELFF
TGTGCCAGCAGTCCAGAGACTAGCGGGTACACCGGGGAGCTGTTTTTT
>TRBV20-1|TRBJ2-7|few|NA
CSARDRLGSKVQYF
TGCAGTGCTAGAGATAGGCTAGGCAGTAAGGTGCAGTACTTC
>TRBV7-2|TRBJ2-2|NA|TRBD2
CASSVMGLANTGELFF
TGTGCCAGCAGCGTTATGGGACTAGCGAACACCGGGGAGCTGTTTTTT
>TRBV18|TRBJ1-5|NA|TRBD1
CASSAKDRGNQPQHF
TGTGCCAGCTCAGCAAAAGACAGGGGCAATCAGCCCCAGCATTTT
>TRBV20-1|TRBJ2-7|NA|TRBD1
CSATPGQLFVPEQYF
TGCAGTGCTACTCCGGGACAGCTTTTTGTTCCCGAGCAGTACTTC
>TRBV28|TRBJ2-1|NA|TRBD2
CASISTSGNYNEQFF
TGTGCCAGCATCAGTACTAGCGGGAATTACAATGAGCAGTTCTTC
>TRBV11-1|TRBJ2-2|few|NA
CASSLGNYPRETGELFF
TGTGCCAGCAGCTTGGGGAACTACCCAAGGGAAACCGGGGAGCTGTTTTTT